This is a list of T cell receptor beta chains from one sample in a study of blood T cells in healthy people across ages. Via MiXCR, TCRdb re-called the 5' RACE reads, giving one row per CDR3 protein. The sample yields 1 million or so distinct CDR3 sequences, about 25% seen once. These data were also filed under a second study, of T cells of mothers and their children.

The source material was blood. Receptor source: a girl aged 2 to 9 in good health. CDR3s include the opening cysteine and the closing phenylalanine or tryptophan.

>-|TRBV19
CASSGQGGNNEQFF
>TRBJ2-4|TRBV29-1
CSVESEGTKNIQYF
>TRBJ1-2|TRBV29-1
CSVDPGGYTF
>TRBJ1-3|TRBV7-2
CASSPGPPGNTIYF
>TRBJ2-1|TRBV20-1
CSAIFRAGAVGDEQFF
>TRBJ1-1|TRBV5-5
CASSSSVGTEAFF
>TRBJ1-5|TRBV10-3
CAISEVQGGAYSNQPQHF
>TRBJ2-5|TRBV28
CASSFKGRRKETQYF
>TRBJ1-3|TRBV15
CATSGDRFPGNTIYF
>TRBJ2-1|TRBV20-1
CSARQFLSYNEQFF
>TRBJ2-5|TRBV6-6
CATYLDFSMETQYF
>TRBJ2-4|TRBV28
CASSLWGSGSGGNIQYF
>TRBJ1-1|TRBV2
CASSWGGGRTTEAFF
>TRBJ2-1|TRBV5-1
CASSLMTGDEQFF
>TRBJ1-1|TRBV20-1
CSAGGQSNTEAFF
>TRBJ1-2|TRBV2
CASSDGGVYGYTF
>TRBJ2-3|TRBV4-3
CASSQERREADTQYF
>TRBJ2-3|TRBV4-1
CASSQALAGTDTQYF
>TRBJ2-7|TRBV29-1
CSVVRLGTYEQYF
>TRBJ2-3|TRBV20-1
CSAAEGHRDTQYF
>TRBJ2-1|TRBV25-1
CASSDNQGPYNEQFF
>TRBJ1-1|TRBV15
CATSRDSVMNTEAFF
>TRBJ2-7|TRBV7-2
CASSLDLGGFEQYF
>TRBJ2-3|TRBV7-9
CASSLIRDIDHPLTDTQYF
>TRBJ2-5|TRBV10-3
CAISDQAGDPETQYF
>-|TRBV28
CASSSLRMTSGRPYEQYF
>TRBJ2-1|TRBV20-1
CSARDPLTLEQFF
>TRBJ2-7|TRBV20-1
CSATVEWEQYF
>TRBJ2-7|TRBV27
CASSPSGTANEQYF
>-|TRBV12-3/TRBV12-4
CASNEGEGYEQYF
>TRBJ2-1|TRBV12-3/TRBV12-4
CATRTGVRDEQFF
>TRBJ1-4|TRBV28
CASNSWASTNEKLFF
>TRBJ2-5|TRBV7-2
CASGLRGVSETQYF
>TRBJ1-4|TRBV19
CASSIRGLEKLFF
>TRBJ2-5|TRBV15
CATSSNRLGQETQYF
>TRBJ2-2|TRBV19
CASAPGQANTGELFF
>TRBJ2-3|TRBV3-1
CASSQAVTVTDTQYF
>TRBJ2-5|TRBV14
CASSQLRREETQYF
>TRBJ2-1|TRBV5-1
CASSLRSISAGLYNEQFF
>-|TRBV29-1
CSVMMASGSYEQYF
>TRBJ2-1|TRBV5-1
CASSLGLAGADNEQLF
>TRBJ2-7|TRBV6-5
CASSRTGNYYEQYF
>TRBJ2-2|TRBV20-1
CSARKSTGELFF
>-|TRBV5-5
CASSLQGGRHDYNEQFF
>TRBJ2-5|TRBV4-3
CASSQESRASGLQETQYF
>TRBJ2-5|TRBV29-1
CSVGRGPHQATQYF
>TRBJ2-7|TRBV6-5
CASSQSDSYYEQYF
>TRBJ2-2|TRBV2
CAIQGADGELFF
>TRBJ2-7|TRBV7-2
CASSLGFGDEQYF